Below are 28 T cell receptor beta chains sequenced from a single sample in a study of cytomegalovirus exposure and HLA in healthy donors. Amplification used 60 Vbeta primers and 13 Jbeta primers. Produced via immunoSEQ multiplex PCR; TCRdb's table is partial and in-frame only. Among under 200,000 clones, more than 80% were seen once, and the ten largest hold over 0.65%. The sequencing input was PBMCs. These TCRs come from a woman between 18 and 29 years old in good health and CMV-seronegative.

This sequence joins TRBV19 and TRBJ2-5; 8 nucleotides agree with TRBD1. The J segment lost 4 bases and the V segment lost 5 bases, leaving 15 bases of the junction unmatched. The V gene's germline CDR1 is LNHDA and CDR2 SQIVND (reference sequence). The CDR3 runs 17 residues. This CDR3 reads CASSPRSAQGARETQYF. In DNA, the CDR3 is TGTGCCAGTAGTCCAAGGTCCGCCCAGGGGGCAAGAGAGACCCAGTACTTC.

The chain joins TRBV28 to TRBJ1-2; D gene uncertain. V was clipped by 6 bases and J by 4 bases, with 12 bases between them. Germline CDR1 is MDHEN and CDR2 is SYDVKM. The CDR3 covers 13 residues. This CDR3 reads CASRKAVGYGYTF. The CDR3 DNA sequence: TGTGCCAGCAGAAAGGCGGTTGGCTATGGCTACACCTTC.

This rearrangement joins TRBV19 to TRBJ1-5; maybe TRBD1 (6 bases). V was clipped by 6 bases and J by 0 bases, with 21 bases between them. The CDR3 totals 18 residues. Germline V gives CDR1 LNHDA, CDR2 SQIVND (reference sequence). The CDR3 nucleotides read TGTGCCAGTAGCGTACAGATTCGGGGGGGGCCTAGCAATCAGCCCCAGCATTTT. This translates into CASSVQIRGGPSNQPQHF.

The chain couples TRBV5-1 to TRBJ1-1; D not resolved. Between the trimmed V and J ends, which lost 0 bases and 0 bases, there was a span of 12 bases. CDR1 and CDR2 from the germline V gene are SGHRS and YFSETQ. CDR3 size: 16 residues. CDR3 amino acids: CASSLVQQSMNTEAFF. In nucleotides, the CDR3 is TGCGCCAGCAGCTTGGTCCAACAGAGCATGAACACTGAAGCTTTCTTT.

The chain employs TRBV6-5 and TRBJ2-1; TRBD1 might be the D (6 bases). This CDR3 region has 16 residues. V was shortened by 0 bases and J by 6 bases, with 15 bases between the two germline ends. The germline V gene encodes CDR1 MNHEY and CDR2 SVGAGI. The CDR3 DNA follows: TGTGCCAGCAGTTACTCGAGCGGCACAGGGAGCAATGAGCAGTTCTTC. It codes for CASSYSSGTGSNEQFF.

A few counts support this clone. The chain uses TRBV4-1 and TRBJ1-5; TRBD1 matches 7 bases. V was clipped by 2 bases and J by 7 bases; unmatched bases: 5. The CDR3 loop spans 14 amino acids. Germline-derived CDR1 and CDR2 are MGHRA and YSYEKL. The CDR3 nucleotides are TGCGCCAGCAGCCAACCAGGGGGTGGGCAGCCCCAGCATTTT. Translating gives CASSQPGGGQPQHF.

The V gene is TRBV4-1, the J gene TRBJ2-1; 10 nucleotides line up with TRBD2. Per the germline V gene, CDR1 is MGHRA and CDR2 is YSYEKL. The trim removed 3 bases at V and 4 bases at J, leaving 6 bases unmatched. CDR3 length: 16 residues. This chain's CDR3 is CASSHLLAGLYNEQFF. CDR3 nucleotides: TGCGCCAGCAGCCACTTACTAGCGGGGCTATACAATGAGCAGTTCTTC.

The sample holds a few counts of this clone. The V gene is TRBV12-5, the J gene TRBJ2-7, with D possibly TRBD2 on 5 matching bases. Germline lookup yields CDR1 LGHNT and CDR2 FRNRAP. V lost 6 bases and J lost 3, with 6 bases in between. The CDR3 is 11 residues long. The chain's CDR3 is CASGAGYEQYF. The CDR3 DNA follows: TGTGCTAGTGGCGCGGGCTACGAGCAGTACTTC. Complete variable domain (other parts from reference TRBV12-5 and TRBJ2-7): DARVTQTPRHKVTEMGQEVTMRCQPILGHNTVFWYRQTMMQGLELLAYFRNRAPLDDSGMPKDRFSAEMPDATLATLKIQPSEPRDSAVYFCASGAGYEQYFGPGTRLTVT.

This chain connects TRBV7-8 to TRBJ1-2; TRBD1 might be the D (5 bases). This CDR3 contains 16 residues. Germline CDR1 SGHVS, CDR2 FQNEAQ. Trimming cost V 2 bases and J 4 bases, with 17 bases left between them. The CDR3 nucleotides are TGTGCCAGCAGCTTATCGTCAGGGAAGGTCAGCTATGGCTACACCTTC. Residues: CASSLSSGKVSYGYTF.

The genes are TRBV6-7 and TRBJ1-5, with TRBD1 identical over 10 bases. TRBV6-7 is an ORF, and what it does is uncertain. This CDR3 region has 15 residues. The V gene end was trimmed by 4 bases and the J gene end by 5 bases; junction bases not matched to a gene: 5. CDR3 nucleotide sequence: TGTGCCAGCAGTTCCCCGACAGGGGGCTATCAGCCCCAGCATTTT. The encoded protein is CASSSPTGGYQPQHF.

This chain links TRBV2 with TRBJ1-5; a weak D match, TRBD1 (6 bases). The CDR3 covers 14 residues. Germline CDR1 is SNHLY and CDR2 is FYNNEI. The germline V and J ends were trimmed by 3 bases and 3 bases, with 9 bases remaining between them. The DNA of the CDR3 is TGTGCCAGCAGTGACAGGGGCCCCAATCAGCCCCAGCATTTT. Translation gives CASSDRGPNQPQHF.

The table lists this clone with a few counts. The V and J genes are TRBV7-8 and TRBJ2-7; tentative D call: TRBD1 (6 bases). The V end lost 7 bases, the J end lost 2 bases, and 15 bases lay between the germline ends. The CDR3 is 14 residues long. Per germline, CDR1 SGHVS and CDR2 FQNEAQ. In DNA, the CDR3 is TGTGCCAGCACTCCGGACAGAAGAGCCTACGAGCAGTACTTC. This sequence encodes CASTPDRRAYEQYF.

V is TRBV27 and J is TRBJ1-1, with D hard to call. This CDR3 spans 13 amino acids. Germline V lookup: CDR1 MNHEY, CDR2 SMNVEV (reference sequence). The V end lost 3 bases, the J end lost 1 base, and 6 bases lay between the germline ends. CDR3 in DNA: TGTGCCAGCAGTTTTTCAGGGAACACTGAAGCTTTCTTT. Translated: CASSFSGNTEAFF.

The chain carries TRBV13 and TRBJ2-7; D is unresolved. Germline V gene sequence: CDR1 PRHDT, CDR2 FYEKMQ (reference sequence). The V end was cut by 4 bases, the J end by 7 bases, with 11 bases between. CDR3 size: 12 residues. The CDR3 DNA follows: TGTGCCAGCAGCTCTACGATGGAGGAGCAGTACTTC. Protein product: CASSSTMEEQYF.

V usage is TRBV28 and J usage is TRBJ2-1, with 11 bases that match TRBD2. The J segment lost 5 bases and the V segment lost 5 bases, leaving 8 bases of the junction unmatched. The CDR3 consists of 16 residues. The germline V gene encodes CDR1 MDHEN and CDR2 SYDVKM. CDR3 in DNA: TGTGCCAGCAGTAAACTAGCGGGAGTGTTAGACAATGAGCAGTTCTTC. Translated: CASSKLAGVLDNEQFF.

This clone was seen a handful of times. The chain carries TRBV5-1 and TRBJ2-7, with a possible D match to TRBD1 (6 bases). The CDR3 length is 12 residues. In germline, CDR1 is SGHRS, CDR2 YFSETQ. V was shortened by 5 bases and J by 5 bases, with 11 bases between the two germline ends. Here the CDR3 DNA reads TGCGCCAGCAGGCAGGGGCGGCACGAGCAGTACTTC. This translates into CASRQGRHEQYF. The complete variable domain, with remaining parts taken from reference TRBV5-1 and TRBJ2-7, reads KAGVTQTPRYLIKTRGQQVTLSCSPISGHRSVSWYQQTPGQGLQFLFEYFSETQRNKGNFPGRFSGRQFSNSRSEMNVSTLELGDSALYLCASRQGRHEQYFGPGTRLTVT.

The rearrangement joins TRBV5-1 to TRBJ2-3; 9 bases fit TRBD2. The ends lost 1 base at V and 0 bases at J; junction bases unmatched: 3. The V gene's germline CDR1 is SGHRS and CDR2 YFSETQ. The CDR3 extends over 16 amino acids. As DNA, the CDR3 is TGCGCCAGCAGCTTGACCACTAGCGGGAGCACAGATACGCAGTATTTT. The encoded protein is CASSLTTSGSTDTQYF.

The rearrangement uses TRBV11-2 and TRBJ2-7; TRBD2 aligns across 8 bases. CDR3 length equals 16 residues. Germline V gives CDR1 SGHAT, CDR2 FQNNGV. Germline trimming cut 0 bases from V and 0 bases from J; bases unmatched to any gene: 4. CDR3 in DNA: TGTGCCAGCAGCTTAGATAGCGGGGCGAGCTCCTACGAGCAGTACTTC. Translating gives CASSLDSGASSYEQYF.

The gene calls are TRBV4-1 and TRBJ2-3, with D hard to call. Trimming removed 5 bases at V and 1 base at J, with 10 bases between. CDR3 size: 14 residues. Germline loops: CDR1 MGHRA, CDR2 YSYEKL. The CDR3 sequence: CASSVGGGTDTQYF. CDR3 DNA sequence: TGCGCCAGCAGCGTAGGCGGCGGCACAGATACGCAGTATTTT.

The rearrangement uses TRBV5-6 and TRBJ2-5; D gene ambiguous. CDR1 and CDR2 from the germline V gene are SGHDT and YYEEEE. V lost 1 base and J lost 0, with 7 bases in between. The CDR3 is made up of 14 amino acids. The CDR3 here is CASSLFPNQETQYF. DNA of the CDR3: TGTGCCAGCAGCTTGTTCCCCAACCAAGAGACCCAGTACTTC.

This rearrangement joins TRBV5-1 to TRBJ2-2, with D uncertain. V lost 2 bases, J lost 6 bases, and 8 bases lay in between. Looked up from germline, CDR1 is SGHRS and CDR2 is YFSETQ. The CDR3 extends over 13 amino acids. This chain's CDR3 is CASSFTVPGELFF. DNA of the CDR3: TGCGCCAGCAGCTTTACAGTTCCCGGGGAGCTGTTTTTT.

The rearrangement joins TRBV7-2 to TRBJ2-7; 8 bases line up with TRBD1. CDR3 size: 15 residues. V trimming: 2 bases; J trimming: 5 bases; junction bases outside the gene matches: 8. Germline assignment: CDR1 SGHTA and CDR2 FQGNSA. CDR3 DNA: TGTGCCAGCAGCTTACGCAGCAGGGGGCCTCACGAGCAGTACTTC. Translating it yields CASSLRSRGPHEQYF.

The rearrangement joins TRBV2 to TRBJ2-3; D ambiguous. The CDR3 length is 14 residues. The germline V and J ends were trimmed by 6 bases and 2 bases, with 12 bases remaining between them. Per the germline V gene, CDR1 is SNHLY and CDR2 is FYNNEI. CDR3 sequence (DNA): TGTGCCAGCAGCACAAACCCCTTCACAGATACGCAGTATTTT. This codes for CASSTNPFTDTQYF.

J is TRBJ2-3 and V is TRBV5-4; unclear D gene. V lost 0 bases and J 5 bases, leaving 7 bases between the germline ends. The germline CDR1 and CDR2 sequences are SGHNT and YYREEE (reference sequence). The CDR3 sequence is 13 residues long. The CDR3: CASSLDKLDTQYF. The DNA of the CDR3 is TGTGCCAGCAGCTTGGATAAGCTAGATACGCAGTATTTT. The complete variable domain, with remaining parts taken from reference TRBV5-4 and TRBJ2-3, reads ETGVTQSPTHLIKTRGQQVTLRCSSQSGHNTVSWYQQALGQGPQFIFQYYREEENGRGNFPPRFSGLQFPNYSSELNVNALELDDSALYLCASSLDKLDTQYFGPGTRLTVL.

This chain joins TRBV11-2 and TRBJ2-5, with 8 bases identical to TRBD2. The CDR3 has 12 amino acids. V was pared by 5 bases and J by 4 bases, with 0 bases of the junction left unmatched. Germline V gene sequence: CDR1 SGHAT, CDR2 FQNNGV. The CDR3 sequence is CASSSGRETQYF. Here the CDR3 DNA reads TGTGCCAGCAGCAGCGGGAGAGAGACCCAGTACTTC.

Points on this clone: The junction departs from germline at one end; a sequencing error may be responsible. The rearrangement uses TRBV7-7 and TRBJ2-5; 9 bases align to TRBD2. The CDR3 has 17 amino acids. Germline CDR1 reads SSHAT; CDR2 reads FNYEAQ (reference sequence). CDR3 sequence: CASSLDVGLAGKETQYF. Here the CDR3 DNA reads TGTGCTAGCAGCTTAGATGTGGGGCTAGCGGGAAAAGAGACCCAGTACTTC.

V gene TRBV6-5 combines with J gene TRBJ2-3; no firm D call. Germline V gene sequence: CDR1 MNHEY, CDR2 SVGAGI. V dropped 0 bases and J dropped 1 base, with 5 bases sitting between them. This CDR3 has 14 residues. This CDR3 reads CASSYSLGTDTQYF. CDR3 nucleotides: TGTGCCAGCAGTTACTCCCTCGGCACAGATACGCAGTATTTT.

This clone appeared a single time. V gene TRBV7-2 combines with J gene TRBJ2-7, with TRBD1 matching 8 bases. Per the germline V gene, CDR1 is SGHTA and CDR2 is FQGNSA. The CDR3 spans 15 residues. With V trimmed by 3 bases and J by 6 bases, 10 bases remained unmatched. CDR3 in DNA: TGTGCCAGCAGCTTTCAGACAGGGGTAAGGGGCGAGCAGTACTTC. Translating it yields CASSFQTGVRGEQYF.